Listed below are T cell receptor beta chains from one sample, sequenced in a study of lymphopenia after photon versus proton radiotherapy. Produced via immunoSEQ multiplex PCR; TCRdb's table is partial and in-frame only. The sample contains 43,000 or so clones, about 85% of which appear only once. The sequencing here drew on peripheral blood, taken from a patient treated with photon-based radiotherapy. These receptors were taken from a man aged 40-55 years with gastric cancer. Each CDR3 is given with its conserved first and last residue. D genes are given only for firm matches. Expanded clones are given a class, and other clones once, few, many or no size at all.

J gene | D gene | clone size | V gene | CDR3 DNA | CDR3 protein
TRBJ1-5 | TRBD1 | . | TRBV6-4 | TGTGCCAGGCCCCCCTCGGAGGGGACAGCGATCAATCAGCCCCAGCATTTT | CARPPSEGTAINQPQHF
TRBJ2-2 | . | . | TRBV9 | TGTGCCAGCAGCCCAGGGGGGGCGAACACCGGGGAGCTGTTTTTT | CASSPGGANTGELFF
TRBJ1-1 | TRBD1 | . | TRBV5-1 | TGCGCCAGCAGCACCGCAGGGGGAGGGACTGAAGCTTTCTTT | CASSTAGGGTEAFF
TRBJ2-7 | . | once | TRBV29-1 | TGCAGCGTTGAACAGGAGGGCTCCTACGAGCAGTACTTC | CSVEQEGSYEQYF
TRBJ2-7 | . | . | TRBV29-1 | TGCAGCGCCCGGACCTCCTACGAGCAGTACTTC | CSARTSYEQYF
TRBJ1-4 | TRBD1 | . | TRBV7-2 | TGTGCCAGCAGCTTAGATGGACAGGGGAGTGAAAAACTGTTTTTT | CASSLDGQGSEKLFF
TRBJ2-7 | TRBD2 | . | TRBV7-2 | TGTGCCAGCAGCTTAGCGCGGGGGGGCCGCGAGCAGTACTTC | CASSLARGGREQYF
TRBJ2-1 | TRBD1 | . | TRBV9 | TGTGCCAGCACCGAAGGACAGGGGAAGTCCTACAATGAGCAGTTCTTC | CASTEGQGKSYNEQFF
TRBJ1-1 | . | once | TRBV7-3 | TGTGCCAGCAGCCCAGACTCGAAAGTGGCTTTCTTT | CASSPDSKVAFF
TRBJ2-2 | . | . | TRBV11-3 | TGTGCCAGCAGCCCATGGGAAGGCTGGGGTAACGGGGAGCTGTTTTTT | CASSPWEGWGNGELFF
TRBJ2-3 | . | . | TRBV13 | TGTGCCAGCAGCCTCCCAGGGGAGGAAGATACGCAGTATTTT | CASSLPGEEDTQYF
TRBJ1-3 | . | . | TRBV21-1 | TGTGCCAGCAGAGAGGGGGGACAGGGGGCGAAAGGAAACACCATATATTTT | CASREGGQGAKGNTIYF
TRBJ2-5 | . | . | TRBV4-3 | TGCGCCAGCAGCCCCGAGATTCAGGAGACCCAGTACTTC | CASSPEIQETQYF